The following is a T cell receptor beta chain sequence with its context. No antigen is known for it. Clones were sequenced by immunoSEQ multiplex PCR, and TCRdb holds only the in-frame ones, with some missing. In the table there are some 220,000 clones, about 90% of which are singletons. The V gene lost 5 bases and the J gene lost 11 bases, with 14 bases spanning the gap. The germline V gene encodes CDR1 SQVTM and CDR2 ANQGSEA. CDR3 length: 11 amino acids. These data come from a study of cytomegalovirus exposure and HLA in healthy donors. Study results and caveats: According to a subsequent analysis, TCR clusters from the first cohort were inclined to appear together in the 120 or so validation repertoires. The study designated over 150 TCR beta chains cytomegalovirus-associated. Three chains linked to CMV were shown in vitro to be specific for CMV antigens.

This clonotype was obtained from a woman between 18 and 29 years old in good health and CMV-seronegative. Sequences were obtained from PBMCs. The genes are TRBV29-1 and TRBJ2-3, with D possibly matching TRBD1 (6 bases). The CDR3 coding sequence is TGCAGCGTTAGGGAAGGACAGAGGCAGTATTTT. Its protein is CSVREGQRQYF.